The 9 T cell receptor beta chains listed next were all sequenced from one sample in a study of blood T cell repertoires in COVID-19. Clones were read by immunoSEQ multiplex PCR, and TCRdb kept only the in-frame ones, dropping some. The sample lists approximately 190,000 clones; about 81% were seen once. Material for sequencing was peripheral blood. Every receptor here comes from a man aged 25 to 40 with active or convalescent COVID-19.

CDR3 protein: CASSPQQGNTEAFF. The CDR3 DNA reads as TGTGCCAGCAGCCCGCAACAGGGGAACACTGAAGCTTTCTTT. The gene calls are TRBV14 and TRBJ1-1, with D tentatively TRBD1 (6 bases). V lost 4 bases to trimming and J lost 1 base, with 10 bases between them. The CDR3 has 14 amino acids. CDR1 and CDR2 (germline): SGHDN, FVKESK.

J is TRBJ1-4 and V is TRBV5-1; D possibly corresponds to TRBD1 (5 bases). Germline lookup yields CDR1 SGHRS and CDR2 YFSETQ. The CDR3 runs 13 residues. V lost 7 bases and J 3 bases, leaving 10 bases between the germline ends. CDR3 amino acids: CASAGGANEKLFF. In nucleotides, the CDR3 is TGCGCCAGCGCGGGGGGAGCTAATGAAAAACTGTTTTTT.

J is TRBJ2-5 and V is TRBV5-6; D possibly corresponds to TRBD1 (6 bases). Looked up from germline, CDR1 is SGHDT and CDR2 is YYEEEE. Trimming took off 4 bases at V and 5 bases at J, with 15 bases between the two ends. The CDR3 contains 14 residues. The CDR3 DNA is TGTGCCAGCAGCCCGGGTTGGGGGCAGGAGACCCAGTACTTC. It is translated as CASSPGWGQETQYF.

The V and J genes are TRBV7-8 and TRBJ2-2; TRBD2 agrees at 11 bases. The J segment lost 6 bases and the V segment lost 3 bases, leaving 9 bases of the junction unmatched. The CDR3 extends over 17 amino acids. Germline CDR1 SGHVS, CDR2 FQNEAQ. The CDR3 here is CASSFPSTSGTAGELFF. For the CDR3, the DNA is TGTGCCAGCAGCTTCCCCTCGACTAGCGGGACCGCCGGGGAGCTGTTTTTT.

The V call is TRBV28, the J call TRBJ1-2; D not certain. The CDR3 extends over 15 amino acids. CDR1 MDHEN and CDR2 SYDVKM come from the germline V gene. Between the trimmed V and J ends, which lost 2 bases and 4 bases, there was a span of 14 bases. This CDR3 is CASSLSRPHFYGYTF. The DNA of the CDR3 is TGTGCCAGCAGTTTAAGCAGGCCTCACTTCTATGGCTACACCTTC.

The rearrangement joins TRBV10-2 to TRBJ2-7, with D possibly being TRBD2 (6 bases). Germline CDR1 reads WSHSY; CDR2 reads SAAADI. There are 15 residues in the CDR3. V lost 3 bases and J lost 3, with 15 bases in between. The CDR3 nucleotides read TGCGCCAGCAGTGAAAAGGGCGGGACCAACTACGAGCAGTACGTC. Amino acid sequence: CASSEKGGTNYEQYV.

The chain recombines TRBV11-2 with TRBJ1-4; 7 bases agree with TRBD1. Germline V gives CDR1 SGHAT, CDR2 FQNNGV. This CDR3 has 13 amino acids. The V and J ends lost 5 bases and 10 bases, in that order; junction bases with no gene match: 7. CDR3 residues: CASSPDRAGKLFF. CDR3 bases: TGTGCCAGCAGCCCAGACAGGGCTGGAAAACTGTTTTTT.

The table lists this clone with a count of one. The chain uses TRBV7-9 and TRBJ1-5; TRBD1 matches at 10 bases. The CDR3 extends over 16 amino acids. Per germline, CDR1 SEHNR and CDR2 FQNEAQ (reference sequence). J was trimmed by 3 bases and V by 3 bases; bases with no gene match: 5. This CDR3 reads CASSLGQGYNNQPQHF. The CDR3 DNA follows: TGTGCCAGCAGCTTGGGACAGGGGTATAACAATCAGCCCCAGCATTTT.

This chain links TRBV18 with TRBJ2-1; 10 bases map to TRBD1. V trimming: 3 bases; J trimming: 6 bases; junction bases outside the gene matches: 8. The germline V gene encodes CDR1 KGHSH and CDR2 LQKENI. The CDR3 spans 16 residues. For the CDR3, the DNA is TGTGCCAGCTCACCGTTTACAGGACAGGGGGGCAATGAGCAGTTCTTC. It translates to CASSPFTGQGGNEQFF.